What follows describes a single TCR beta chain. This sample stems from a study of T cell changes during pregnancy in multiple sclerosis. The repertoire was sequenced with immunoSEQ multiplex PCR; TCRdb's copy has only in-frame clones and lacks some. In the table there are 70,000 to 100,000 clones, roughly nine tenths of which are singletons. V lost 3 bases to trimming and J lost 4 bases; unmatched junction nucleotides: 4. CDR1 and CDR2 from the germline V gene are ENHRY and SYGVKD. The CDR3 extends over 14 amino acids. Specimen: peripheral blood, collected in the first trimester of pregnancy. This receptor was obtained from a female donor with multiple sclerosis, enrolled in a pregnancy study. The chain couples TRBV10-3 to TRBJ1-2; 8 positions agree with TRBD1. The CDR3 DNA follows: TGTGCCATCAGTGACAGGGGGCTTCTCTATGGCTACACCTTC. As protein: CAISDRGLLYGYTF.